These 5 T cell receptor beta chains were all obtained from the same sample, sequenced in a study of somatic mutations in cytotoxic T cells in rheumatoid arthritis. Clones were read by immunoSEQ multiplex PCR, and TCRdb kept only the in-frame ones, dropping some. The sample lists just under 9,500 clones, about three quarters occurring once. The sample consisted of CD8+ T cells sorted from blood. The source of these receptors is an adult with rheumatoid arthritis.

V gene TRBV5-5 combines with J gene TRBJ1-2, with 7 bases matching TRBD1. V lost 0 bases and J lost 2; bases outside the gene matches: 4. The CDR3 spans 15 residues. The V gene's germline CDR1 is SGHKS and CDR2 YYEKEE (reference sequence). CDR3 sequence reads: CASSLAGTDNYGYTF. The CDR3 DNA reads as TGTGCCAGCAGCTTGGCCGGGACAGACAACTATGGCTACACCTTC.

V is TRBV7-9 and J is TRBJ2-3; weak D call: TRBD2 (5 bases). The CDR3 is 14 amino acids. V was cut by 8 bases and J by 5 bases, with 17 bases left in between. Germline CDR1 reads SEHNR; CDR2 reads FQNEAQ (reference sequence). Here the CDR3 reads CASPGKSAGDTQYF. The DNA of the CDR3 is TGTGCCAGCCCCGGCAAATCCGCGGGAGATACGCAGTATTTT.

J is TRBJ1-1 and V is TRBV28; D call uncertain. Germline V lookup: CDR1 MDHEN, CDR2 SYDVKM. The CDR3 contains 13 residues. V lost 3 bases, J lost 0 bases, and 5 bases lay in between. CDR3 nucleotides: TGTGCCAGCAGTTTGGGAATGAACACTGAAGCTTTCTTT. Residues: CASSLGMNTEAFF.

The chain uses TRBV28 and TRBJ2-2; 8 nucleotides line up with TRBD1. Germline trimming cut 6 bases from V and 8 bases from J; bases unmatched to any gene: 11. The germline V gene encodes CDR1 MDHEN and CDR2 SYDVKM. This CDR3 is 15 amino acids long. In DNA, the CDR3 is TGTGCCAGCAGCGATCCGCAGGGGGCAGGGGGGGAGCTGTTTTTT. Protein: CASSDPQGAGGELFF.

CDR3 bases: TGTGCCAGCAGTTTAGATTCCGCAGCTACCTACGAGCAGTACTTC. Translation gives CASSLDSAATYEQYF. This chain joins TRBV27 and TRBJ2-7; D is undetermined. The CDR3 length is 15 residues. V was clipped by 2 bases and J by 2 bases, with 13 bases between them. Looked up from germline, CDR1 is MNHEY and CDR2 is SMNVEV (reference sequence).